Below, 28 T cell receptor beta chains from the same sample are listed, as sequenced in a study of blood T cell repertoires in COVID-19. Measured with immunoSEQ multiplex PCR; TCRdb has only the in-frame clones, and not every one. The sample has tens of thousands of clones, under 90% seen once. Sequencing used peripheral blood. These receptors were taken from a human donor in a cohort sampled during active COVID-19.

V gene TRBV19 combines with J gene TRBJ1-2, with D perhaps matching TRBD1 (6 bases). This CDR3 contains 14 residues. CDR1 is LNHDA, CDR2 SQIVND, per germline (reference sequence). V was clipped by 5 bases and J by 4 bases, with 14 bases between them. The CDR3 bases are TGTGCCAGTAGTGACTACTCAGGGGCCTATGGCTACACCTTC. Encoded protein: CASSDYSGAYGYTF.

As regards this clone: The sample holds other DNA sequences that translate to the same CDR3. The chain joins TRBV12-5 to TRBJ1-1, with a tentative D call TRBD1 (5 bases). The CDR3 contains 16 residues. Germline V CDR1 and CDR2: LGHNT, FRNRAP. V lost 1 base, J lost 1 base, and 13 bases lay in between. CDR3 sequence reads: CASGLEGGEGNTEAFF. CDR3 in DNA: TGTGCTAGTGGTTTGGAAGGAGGGGAAGGGAACACTGAAGCTTTCTTT.

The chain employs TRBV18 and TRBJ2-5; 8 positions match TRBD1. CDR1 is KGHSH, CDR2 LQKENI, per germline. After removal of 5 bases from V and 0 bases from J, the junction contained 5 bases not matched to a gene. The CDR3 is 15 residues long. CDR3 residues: CASSFGTGHQETQYF. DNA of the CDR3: TGTGCCAGCTCATTCGGGACAGGACACCAAGAGACCCAGTACTTC.

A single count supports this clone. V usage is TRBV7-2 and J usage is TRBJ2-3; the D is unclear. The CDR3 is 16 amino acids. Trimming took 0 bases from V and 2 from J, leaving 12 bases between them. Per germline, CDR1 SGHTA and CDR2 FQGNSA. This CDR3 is CASSLATLRDTDTQYF. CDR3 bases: TGTGCCAGCAGCTTAGCGACACTTCGCGACACAGATACGCAGTATTTT. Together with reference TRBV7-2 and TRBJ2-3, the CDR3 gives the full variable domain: GAGVSQSPSNKVTEKGKDVELRCDPISGHTALYWYRQSLGQGLEFLIYFQGNSAPDKSGLPSDRFSAERTGGSVSTLTIQRTQQEDSAVYLCASSLATLRDTDTQYFGPGTRLTVL.

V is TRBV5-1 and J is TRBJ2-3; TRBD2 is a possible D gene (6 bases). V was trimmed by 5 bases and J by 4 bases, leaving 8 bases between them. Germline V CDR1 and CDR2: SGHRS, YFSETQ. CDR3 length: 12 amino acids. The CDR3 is CASRLAADTQYF. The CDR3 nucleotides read TGCGCCAGCAGACTAGCCGCAGATACGCAGTATTTT.

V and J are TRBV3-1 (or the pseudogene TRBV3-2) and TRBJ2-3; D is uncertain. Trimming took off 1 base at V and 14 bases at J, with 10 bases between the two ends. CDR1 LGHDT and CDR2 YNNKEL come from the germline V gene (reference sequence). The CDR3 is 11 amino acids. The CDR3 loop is CASSQVNSLYF. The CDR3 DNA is TGTGCCAGCAGCCAAGTGAATAGCTTGTATTTT.

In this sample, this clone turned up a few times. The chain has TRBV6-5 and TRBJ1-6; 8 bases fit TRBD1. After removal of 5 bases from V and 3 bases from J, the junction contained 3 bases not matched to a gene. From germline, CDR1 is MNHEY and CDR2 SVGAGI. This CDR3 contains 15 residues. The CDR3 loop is CASSRGQGYNSPLHF. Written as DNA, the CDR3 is TGTGCCAGCAGTAGAGGACAGGGCTATAATTCACCCCTCCACTTT.

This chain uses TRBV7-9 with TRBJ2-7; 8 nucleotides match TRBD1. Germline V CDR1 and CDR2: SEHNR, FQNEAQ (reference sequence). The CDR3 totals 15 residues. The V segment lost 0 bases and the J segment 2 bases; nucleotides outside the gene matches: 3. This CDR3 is CASSLAGTGAYEQYF. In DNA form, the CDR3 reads TGTGCCAGCAGCTTAGCCGGGACAGGCGCCTACGAGCAGTACTTC.

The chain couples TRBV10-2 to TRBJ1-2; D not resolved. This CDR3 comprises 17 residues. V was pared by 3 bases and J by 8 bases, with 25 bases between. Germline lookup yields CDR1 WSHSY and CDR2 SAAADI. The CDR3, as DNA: TGCGCCAGCAGTGAAAGGTGGAAGACACCATCCCCTAACGGCTACACCTTC. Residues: CASSERWKTPSPNGYTF.

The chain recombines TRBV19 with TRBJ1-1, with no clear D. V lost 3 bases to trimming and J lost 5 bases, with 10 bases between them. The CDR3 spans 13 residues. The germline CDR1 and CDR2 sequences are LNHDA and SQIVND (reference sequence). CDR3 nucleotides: TGTGCCAGTAGTATGCGGAGAGTTACTGAAGCTTTCTTT. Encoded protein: CASSMRRVTEAFF.

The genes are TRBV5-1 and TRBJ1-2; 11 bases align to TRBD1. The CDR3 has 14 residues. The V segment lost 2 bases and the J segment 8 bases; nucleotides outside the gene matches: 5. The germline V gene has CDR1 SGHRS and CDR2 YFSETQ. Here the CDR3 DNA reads TGCGCCAGCAGCTTACGGACAGGGGGCGTAGGCTACACCTTC. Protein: CASSLRTGGVGYTF.

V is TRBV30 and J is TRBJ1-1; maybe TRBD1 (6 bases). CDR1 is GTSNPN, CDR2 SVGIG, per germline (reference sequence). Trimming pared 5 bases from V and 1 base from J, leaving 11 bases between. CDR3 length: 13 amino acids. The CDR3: CAWGMGANTEAFF. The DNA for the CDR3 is TGTGCCTGGGGAATGGGGGCGAACACTGAAGCTTTCTTT.

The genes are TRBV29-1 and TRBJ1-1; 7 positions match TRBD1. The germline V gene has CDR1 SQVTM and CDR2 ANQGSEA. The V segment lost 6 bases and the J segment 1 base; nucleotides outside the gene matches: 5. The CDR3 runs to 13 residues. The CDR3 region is CSVLDRWNTEAFF. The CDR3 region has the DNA TGCAGCGTCTTGGACAGGTGGAACACTGAAGCTTTCTTT.

The CDR3 region has the DNA TGTGCCAGCAGTAGGGGTACAGGGGGGGAATACGAGCAGTACTTC. This translates into CASSRGTGGEYEQYF. The chain joins TRBV2 to TRBJ2-7; a weak D match, TRBD1 (8 bases). This CDR3 spans 15 amino acids. Germline CDR1 is SNHLY and CDR2 is FYNNEI. With 5 bases removed from V and 4 bases from J, the gap between germline ends came to 18 bases.

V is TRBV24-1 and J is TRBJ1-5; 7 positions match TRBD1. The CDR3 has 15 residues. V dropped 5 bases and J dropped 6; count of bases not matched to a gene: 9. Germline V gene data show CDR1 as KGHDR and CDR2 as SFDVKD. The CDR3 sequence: CATSAQGVIGQPQHF. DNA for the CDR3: TGTGCCACCAGTGCCCAGGGGGTAATCGGTCAGCCCCAGCATTTT.

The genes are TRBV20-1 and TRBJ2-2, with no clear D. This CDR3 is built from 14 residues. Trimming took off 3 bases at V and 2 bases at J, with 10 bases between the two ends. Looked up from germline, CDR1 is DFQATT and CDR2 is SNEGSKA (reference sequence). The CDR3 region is CSASPGFNTGELFF. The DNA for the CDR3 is TGCAGTGCTAGTCCGGGTTTCAACACCGGGGAGCTGTTTTTT.

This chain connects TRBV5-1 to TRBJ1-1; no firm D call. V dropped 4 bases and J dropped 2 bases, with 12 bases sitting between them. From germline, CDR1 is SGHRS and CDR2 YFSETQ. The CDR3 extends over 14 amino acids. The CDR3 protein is CASSHSGVNTEAFF. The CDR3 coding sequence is TGCGCCAGCAGCCACTCCGGGGTTAACACTGAAGCTTTCTTT.

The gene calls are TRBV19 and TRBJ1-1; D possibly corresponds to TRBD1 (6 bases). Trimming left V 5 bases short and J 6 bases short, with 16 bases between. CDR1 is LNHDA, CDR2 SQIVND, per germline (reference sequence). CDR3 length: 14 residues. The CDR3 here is CASSEGHLYAEAFF. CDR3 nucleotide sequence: TGTGCCAGTAGTGAGGGACATTTGTACGCTGAAGCTTTCTTT. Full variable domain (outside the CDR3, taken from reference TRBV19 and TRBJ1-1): DGGITQSPKYLFRKEGQNVTLSCEQNLNHDAMYWYRQDPGQGLRLIYYSQIVNDFQKGDIAEGYSVSREKKESFPLTVTSAQKNPTAFYLCASSEGHLYAEAFFGQGTRLTVV.

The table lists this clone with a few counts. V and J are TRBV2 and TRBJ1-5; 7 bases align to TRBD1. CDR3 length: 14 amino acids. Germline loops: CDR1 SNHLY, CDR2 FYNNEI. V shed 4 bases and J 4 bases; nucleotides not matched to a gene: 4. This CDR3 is CASSGQGGNQPQHF. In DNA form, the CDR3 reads TGTGCCAGCAGTGGACAGGGCGGTAATCAGCCCCAGCATTTT.

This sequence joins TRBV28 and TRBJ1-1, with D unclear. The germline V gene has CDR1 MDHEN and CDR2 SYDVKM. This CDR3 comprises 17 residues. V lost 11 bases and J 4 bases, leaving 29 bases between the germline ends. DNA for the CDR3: TGTGCCGCCCGAGGCCCTGGCAGCCGAAAGTTGGGCACTGAAGCTTTCTTT. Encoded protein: CAARGPGSRKLGTEAFF. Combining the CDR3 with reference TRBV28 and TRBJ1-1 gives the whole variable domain DVKVTQSSRYLVKRTGEKVFLECVQDMDHENMFWYRQDPGLGLRLIYFSYDVKMKEKGDIPEGYSVSREKKERFSLILESASTNQTSMYLCAARGPGSRKLGTEAFFGQGTRLTVV.

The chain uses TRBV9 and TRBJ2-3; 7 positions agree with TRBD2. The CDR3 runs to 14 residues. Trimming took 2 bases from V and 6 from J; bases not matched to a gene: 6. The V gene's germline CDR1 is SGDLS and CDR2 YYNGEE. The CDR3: CASSVSGLGDTQYF. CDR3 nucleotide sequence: TGTGCCAGCAGCGTTAGCGGGTTGGGGGATACGCAGTATTTT.

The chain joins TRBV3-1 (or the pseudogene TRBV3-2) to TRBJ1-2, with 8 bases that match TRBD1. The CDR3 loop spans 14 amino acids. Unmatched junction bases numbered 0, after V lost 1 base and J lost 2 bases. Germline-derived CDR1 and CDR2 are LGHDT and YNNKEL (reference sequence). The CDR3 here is CASSQGQGNYGYTF. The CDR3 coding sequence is TGTGCCAGCAGCCAAGGACAGGGGAACTATGGCTACACCTTC.

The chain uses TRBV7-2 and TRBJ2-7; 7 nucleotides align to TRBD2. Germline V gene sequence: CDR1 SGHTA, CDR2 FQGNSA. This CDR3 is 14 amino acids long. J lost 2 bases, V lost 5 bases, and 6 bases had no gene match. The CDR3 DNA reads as TGTGCCAGCAGCGCGGGGGACGGCCCCTACGAGCAGTACTTC. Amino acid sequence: CASSAGDGPYEQYF.

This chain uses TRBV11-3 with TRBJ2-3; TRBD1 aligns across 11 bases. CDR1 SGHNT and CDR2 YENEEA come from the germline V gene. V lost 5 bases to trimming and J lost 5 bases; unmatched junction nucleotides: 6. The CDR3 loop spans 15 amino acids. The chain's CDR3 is CASSGGTGGRDTQYF. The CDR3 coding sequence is TGTGCCAGCAGCGGAGGGACAGGGGGTAGAGATACGCAGTATTTT.

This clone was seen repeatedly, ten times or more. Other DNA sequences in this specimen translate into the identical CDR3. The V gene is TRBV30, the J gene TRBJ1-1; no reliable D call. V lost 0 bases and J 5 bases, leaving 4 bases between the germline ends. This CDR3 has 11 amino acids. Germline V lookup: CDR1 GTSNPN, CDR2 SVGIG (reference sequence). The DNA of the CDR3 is TGTGCCTGGAGTGTACAGACTGAAGCTTTCTTT. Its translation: CAWSVQTEAFF.

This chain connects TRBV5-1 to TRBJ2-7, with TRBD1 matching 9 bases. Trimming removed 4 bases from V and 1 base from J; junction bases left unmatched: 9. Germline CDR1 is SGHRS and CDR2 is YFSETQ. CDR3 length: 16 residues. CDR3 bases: TGCGCCAGCAGCCGCCTCCCGGGACAGGGTTCCTACGAGCAGTACTTC. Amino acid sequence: CASSRLPGQGSYEQYF.

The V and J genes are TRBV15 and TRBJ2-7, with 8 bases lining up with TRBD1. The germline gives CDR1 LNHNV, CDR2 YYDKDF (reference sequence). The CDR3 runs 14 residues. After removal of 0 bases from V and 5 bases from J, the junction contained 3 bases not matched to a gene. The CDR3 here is CATSRERQGNEQYF. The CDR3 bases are TGTGCCACCAGCAGAGAAAGACAGGGGAACGAGCAGTACTTC.

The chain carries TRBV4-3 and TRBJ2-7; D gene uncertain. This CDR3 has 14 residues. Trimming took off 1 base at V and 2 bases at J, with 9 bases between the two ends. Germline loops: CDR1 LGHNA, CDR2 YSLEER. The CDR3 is CASSQARGTYEQYF. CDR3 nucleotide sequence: TGCGCCAGCAGCCAAGCAAGAGGCACCTACGAGCAGTACTTC.